The 21 T cell receptor beta chains in this list originate from one sample, sequenced in a study of T cells after yellow fever vaccination. TCRdb processed the 5' RACE reads anew with MiXCR; each CDR3 protein has one entry. Of 110,000 to 150,000 distinct CDR3 sequences in the sample, 5% to 8% were seen once. The starting material was CD4+ T cells sorted from PBMCs, obtained 10 days after the yellow fever booster vaccination. The receptors derive from a man younger than 40 who received the YFV17D yellow fever vaccine.

This clonotype was seen many times. The chain has TRBV29-1 and TRBJ2-1, with 10 positions matching TRBD2. CDR1 SQVTM and CDR2 ANQGSEA come from the germline V gene. The J segment lost 7 bases and the V segment lost 6 bases, leaving 6 bases of the junction unmatched. The CDR3 has 13 amino acids. CDR3: CSVRLAGVNEQFF. The CDR3 coding sequence is TGCAGCGTCCGGCTAGCGGGAGTTAATGAGCAGTTCTTC.

In this sample, this clonotype turned up many times. This chain connects TRBV20-1 to TRBJ1-1; D not resolved. Germline V gene sequence: CDR1 DFQATT, CDR2 SNEGSKA (reference sequence). The V and J ends lost 6 bases and 6 bases respectively, with 17 bases between them. The length of the CDR3 is 13 residues. The CDR3 protein is CSATVGGFSEAFF. The CDR3 DNA is TGCAGTGCCACAGTAGGCGGTTTCTCTGAAGCTTTCTTT.

At least ten counts were recorded for this clonotype. The rearrangement joins TRBV1 to TRBJ2-4; TRBD1 was called by the table and not checked on the DNA. TRBV1 is assigned pseudogene status. CDR3 size: 15 residues. DNA of the CDR3: TGCACCAGCAGCCTCCCCGGGACAGCCAAAAACATTCAGTACTTC. Protein sequence: CTSSLPGTAKNIQYF.

This clonotype came up many times. The chain carries TRBV6-5 and TRBJ1-1; D not resolved. CDR1 is MNHEY and CDR2 is SVGAGI in the germline V gene. The CDR3 totals 13 residues. V was trimmed by 3 bases and J by 2 bases, leaving 7 bases between them. The CDR3 is CASSYRINTEAFF. The CDR3 nucleotides are TGTGCCAGCAGTTATCGGATAAACACTGAAGCTTTCTTT.

This clonotype was picked up many times. The V call is TRBV14, the J call TRBJ2-5, with 9 bases that match TRBD2. The J segment lost 7 bases and the V segment lost 4 bases, leaving 10 bases of the junction unmatched. The CDR3 covers 15 residues. The germline gives CDR1 SGHDN, CDR2 FVKESK. For the CDR3, the DNA is TGTGCCAGCAGCCGTGGGACTAGCAACCTGGGGACCCAGTACTTC. Translated: CASSRGTSNLGTQYF.

This clonotype appeared a few times. The chain couples TRBV5-4 to TRBJ2-5; 8 bases match TRBD1. Germline-derived CDR1 and CDR2 are SGHNT and YYREEE (reference sequence). V trimming: 1 base; J trimming: 2 bases; junction bases outside the gene matches: 4. The CDR3 has 15 amino acids. CDR3 DNA: TGTGCCAGCAGCTTGCCGGGACAGGCGCAAGAGACCCAGTACTTC. The encoded protein is CASSLPGQAQETQYF.

This clonotype has a count of ten or more. A junction end diverges from the germline sequence, so it may reflect a read error. The J gene is TRBJ2-5, the V gene TRBV11-2; 11 nucleotides align to TRBD2. The CDR3 totals 16 residues. The germline V gene encodes CDR1 SGHAT and CDR2 FQNNGV. The CDR3 region has the DNA TGTACCAGCAGCTCACATAGCGGGAGGGCCCCAGAGACCCAGTACTTC. This encodes CTSSSHSGRAPETQYF.

At least ten counts were recorded for this clonotype. This sequence joins TRBV12-3 or TRBV12-4 and TRBJ2-1; the D is unclear. Trimming removed 1 base at V and 5 bases at J, with 9 bases between. The length of the CDR3 is 14 residues. The CDR3: CASSLGKPDNEQFF. The CDR3 DNA reads TGTGCCAGCAGTTTAGGAAAACCGGACAATGAGCAGTTCTTC.

This clonotype was found many times. This chain links TRBV5-1 with TRBJ2-7; 12 bases map to TRBD2. Germline loops: CDR1 SGHRS, CDR2 YFSETQ. The V segment lost 2 bases and the J segment 0 bases; nucleotides outside the gene matches: 3. The CDR3 is made up of 16 amino acids. CDR3 sequence: CASSFGLAGSSYEQYF. The CDR3 nucleotides are TGCGCCAGCAGCTTCGGACTAGCGGGGAGCTCCTACGAGCAGTACTTC.

The sample holds many counts of this clonotype. This chain connects TRBV7-6 to TRBJ1-1; D gene unclear. The V gene's germline CDR1 is SGHVS and CDR2 FNYEAQ. Trimming cost V 7 bases and J 10 bases, with 13 bases left between them. CDR3 size: 11 residues. The CDR3 DNA is TGTGCCAGCACTAGCATAGATGGAGCTTTCTTT. This gives the protein CASTSIDGAFF.

This clonotype was observed many times. V gene TRBV20-1 combines with J gene TRBJ2-1; 8 positions match TRBD1. The germline V gene encodes CDR1 DFQATT and CDR2 SNEGSKA (reference sequence). The J segment lost 5 bases and the V segment lost 8 bases, leaving 14 bases of the junction unmatched. This CDR3 is 15 amino acids long. CDR3 region: CSLTGGPISNNEQFF. DNA of the CDR3: TGCAGTTTAACAGGGGGACCCATATCTAACAATGAGCAGTTCTTC.

At least ten counts were recorded for this clonotype. The rearrangement joins TRBV7-8 to TRBJ2-7, with 8 bases aligning to TRBD1. Germline V gene lookup returns CDR1 SGHVS and CDR2 FQNEAQ. V trimming: 3 bases; J trimming: 2 bases; junction bases outside the gene matches: 9. This CDR3 spans 16 amino acids. The CDR3 is CASSLTGAHQAYEQYF. As DNA, the CDR3 is TGTGCCAGCAGCTTGACAGGGGCGCACCAAGCCTACGAGCAGTACTTC. The full variable domain, its missing parts supplied by reference TRBV7-8 and TRBJ2-7, is GAGVSQSPRYKVAKRGQDVALRCDPISGHVSLFWYQQALGQGPEFLTYFQNEAQLDKSGLPSDRFFAERPEGSVSTLKIQRTQQEDSAVYLCASSLTGAHQAYEQYFGPGTRLTVT.

This clonotype was picked up many times. The chain employs TRBV7-8 and TRBJ2-3; the match to TRBD2 covers 9 bases. In germline, CDR1 is SGHVS, CDR2 FQNEAQ. This CDR3 is built from 17 residues. V lost 1 base and J lost 2; bases outside the gene matches: 7. The CDR3 loop reads CASSLETSGSSTDTQYF. The CDR3 DNA follows: TGTGCCAGCAGCTTAGAAACTAGCGGGTCTTCCACAGATACGCAGTATTTT.

This clonotype was seen many times. The rearrangement links TRBV7-2 to TRBJ2-7; unclear D gene. V lost 0 bases and J lost 0, with 6 bases in between. Germline lookup yields CDR1 SGHTA and CDR2 FQGNSA. The CDR3 is 14 amino acids. The CDR3 bases are TGTGCCAGCAGCTTAGCGCTCCTCTCCTACGAGCAGTACTTC. Translation gives CASSLALLSYEQYF.

The sample holds many counts of this clonotype. The chain joins TRBV20-1 to TRBJ1-4; no clear D gene. Trimming took 1 base from V and 7 from J, leaving 1 base between them. The CDR3 spans 10 residues. The germline gives CDR1 DFQATT, CDR2 SNEGSKA (reference sequence). DNA for the CDR3: TGCAGTGCTAGAGGTGAAAAACTGTTTTTT. It codes for CSARGEKLFF.

This clonotype showed up many times. The rearrangement joins TRBV12-3 or TRBV12-4 to TRBJ2-4; D is perhaps TRBD2 (6 bases). Trimming took 3 bases from V and 6 from J, leaving 12 bases between them. The CDR3 spans 14 residues. CDR3 nucleotide sequence: TGTGCCAGCAGTTTTACGGGGGAACGAAACATTCAGTACTTC. It codes for CASSFTGERNIQYF.

The rearrangement uses TRBV24-1 and TRBJ2-5; no reliable D call. V was shortened by 4 bases and J by 0 bases, with 2 bases between the two germline ends. The CDR3 runs 12 residues. Germline V CDR1 and CDR2: KGHDR, SFDVKD. This CDR3 reads CATSENQETQYF. The CDR3 coding sequence is TGTGCCACCAGTGAAAACCAAGAGACCCAGTACTTC.

Ten or more counts support this clonotype. The V call is TRBV28, the J call TRBJ1-2; TRBD1 matches 10 bases. The germline V gene has CDR1 MDHEN and CDR2 SYDVKM. V lost 6 bases, J lost 4 bases, and 8 bases stayed unmatched. The CDR3 is made up of 15 amino acids. This CDR3 is CASRHRDRGSYGYTF. Written as DNA, the CDR3 is TGTGCCAGCAGACACCGGGACAGGGGATCCTATGGCTACACCTTC.

The chain uses TRBV20-1 and TRBJ2-7; 12 nucleotides agree with TRBD1. V dropped 2 bases and J dropped 9; count of bases not matched to a gene: 14. The CDR3 covers 16 residues. Germline CDR1 reads DFQATT; CDR2 reads SNEGSKA (reference sequence). The CDR3 reads CSARKGGGTGGNVQYF. CDR3 sequence (DNA): TGCAGTGCTAGAAAGGGAGGGGGGACAGGGGGCAATGTGCAGTACTTC.

Ten or more counts support this clonotype. V usage is TRBV24-1 and J usage is TRBJ2-3; D gene ambiguous. CDR3 length: 15 residues. The V end lost 3 bases, the J end lost 0 bases, and 9 bases lay between the germline ends. Looked up from germline, CDR1 is KGHDR and CDR2 is SFDVKD. The DNA for the CDR3 is TGTGCCACCAGTGATGGCGGACGCAGCACAGATACGCAGTATTTT. Protein sequence: CATSDGGRSTDTQYF.

This clonotype was seen repeatedly, ten times or more. The chain is built from TRBV28 and TRBJ2-6, with D possibly matching TRBD1 (6 bases). CDR3 size: 16 residues. The germline gives CDR1 MDHEN, CDR2 SYDVKM. Trimming pared 7 bases from V and 1 base from J, leaving 14 bases between. CDR3 residues: CASITSRGSGANVLTF. Written as DNA, the CDR3 is TGTGCCAGCATTACTAGTAGGGGGTCTGGGGCCAACGTCCTGACTTTC.